These 32 T cell receptor beta chains were all obtained from the same sample, sequenced in a study of cytomegalovirus exposure and HLA in healthy donors (dated by TCRdb to the late 2010s). The library was generated by the immunoSEQ multiplex PCR assay. TCRdb took over this immuneACCESS table, retaining in-frame rearrangements with V and J assigned. Such tables are incomplete; in checked studies, under half of the missing clones stem from an unresolved V gene, and the remainder is unexplained. The sample table shows a few hundred thousand clones, and around 90% are seen once. Under 0.4% of the sample rests with the top ten. Sequenced material: PBMCs. These receptors originate from a young woman in good health and CMV-seronegative.

The chain's CDR3 is CSAGVGGYTF. CDR3 nucleotides: TGCAGTGCTGGCGTGGGCGGCTACACCTTC. This sequence joins TRBV20-1 and TRBJ1-2, with unresolved D. Germline assignment: CDR1 DFQATT and CDR2 SNEGSKA (reference sequence). The CDR3 loop spans 10 amino acids. The V gene lost 5 bases and the J gene lost 8 bases, with 9 bases spanning the gap.

This sequence joins TRBV6-1 and TRBJ2-5; D might be TRBD2 (5 bases). Trimming removed 0 bases at V and 5 bases at J, with 16 bases between. The CDR3 covers 16 residues. CDR1 is MNHNS, CDR2 SASEGT, per germline. This CDR3 is CASSEASRVRLETQYF. The CDR3 nucleotides are TGTGCCAGCAGTGAAGCGTCGCGGGTACGATTGGAGACCCAGTACTTC.

This sequence joins TRBV4-1 and TRBJ1-6; unclear D gene. V lost 1 base and J 0 bases, leaving 19 bases between the germline ends. The CDR3 runs 20 residues. Germline CDR1 reads MGHRA; CDR2 reads YSYEKL. CDR3 DNA sequence: TGCGCCAGCAGCCAAGCTCGTAGTACAGCACTTAGCTCCTATAATTCACCCCTCCACTTT. As protein: CASSQARSTALSSYNSPLHF.

The table lists this clone with a few counts. This chain connects TRBV2 to TRBJ2-7; 7 bases map to TRBD1. J was trimmed by 2 bases and V by 4 bases; bases with no gene match: 5. The CDR3 is made up of 14 amino acids. Germline CDR1 and CDR2: SNHLY and FYNNEI. DNA for the CDR3: TGTGCCAGCAGTGGGGACAGCTCCACCTACGAGCAGTACGTC. Residues: CASSGDSSTYEQYV.

This chain links TRBV2 with TRBJ1-6, with D possibly TRBD1 on 5 matching bases. V was pared by 6 bases and J by 7 bases, with 19 bases between. Looked up from germline, CDR1 is SNHLY and CDR2 is FYNNEI. The CDR3 extends over 16 amino acids. The CDR3 here is CASSADRLELNSPLHF. The CDR3 DNA sequence: TGTGCCAGCAGCGCAGACAGACTTGAATTGAATTCACCCCTCCACTTT.

A note on this clone: The junction shows a germline mismatch at one end, possibly a read error. The genes are TRBV25-1 and TRBJ2-5, with 12 bases identical to TRBD2. CDR3 size: 14 residues. CDR1 is MGHDK, CDR2 SYGVNS, per germline. CDR3 in amino acids: CASSDGLAGTFPNF. CDR3 DNA: TGTGCCAGCAGTGATGGACTAGCGGGGACGTTCCCGAACTTC. Based on the CDR3 plus reference TRBV25-1 and TRBJ2-5, the full variable domain is EADIYQTPRYLVIGTGKKITLECSQTMGHDKMYWYQQDPGMELHLIHYSYGVNSTEKGDLSSESTVSRIRTEHFPLTLESARPSHTSQYLCASSDGLAGTFPNFGPGTRLLVL.

The chain uses TRBV4-1 and TRBJ1-6, with 9 bases aligning to TRBD1. CDR3 length: 16 residues. Germline V gene data show CDR1 as MGHRA and CDR2 as YSYEKL. The V and J ends lost 1 base and 9 bases, in that order; junction bases with no gene match: 7. Here the CDR3 DNA reads TGCGCCAGCAGCCAAGCGGGGACAGGGTTAGGTTCACCCCTCCACTTT. Protein product: CASSQAGTGLGSPLHF.

V is TRBV7-8 and J is TRBJ1-5, with a weak D call TRBD1 (5 bases). V was pared by 1 base and J by 3 bases, with 13 bases between. The CDR3 consists of 16 residues. Germline values: CDR1 SGHVS, CDR2 FQNEAQ. The CDR3 region has the DNA TGTGCCAGCAGCTTAGATACAGTACAGGTCAATCAGCCCCAGCATTTT. Its translation is CASSLDTVQVNQPQHF.

The V call is TRBV9, the J call TRBJ1-5; D unresolved. Trimming shortened V by 4 bases and J by 7 bases, and 15 bases separated the two germline ends. Germline-derived CDR1 and CDR2 are SGDLS and YYNGEE. The CDR3 is 14 amino acids. CDR3 in DNA: TGTGCCAGCAGCCACGAGCGGGAGGACCAGCCCCAGCATTTT. This codes for CASSHEREDQPQHF.

This sequence joins TRBV27 and TRBJ2-1; 10 bases align to TRBD2. The CDR3 consists of 18 residues. With V trimmed by 4 bases and J by 0 bases, 9 bases remained unmatched. Per germline, CDR1 MNHEY and CDR2 SMNVEV (reference sequence). CDR3 loop: CASSSPIAGGTSYNEQFF. The CDR3 coding sequence is TGTGCCAGCAGTTCACCCATAGCGGGGGGAACCTCCTACAATGAGCAGTTCTTC.

The genes are TRBV15 and TRBJ1-3; TRBD1 matches 11 bases. V lost 6 bases, J lost 8 bases, and 6 bases stayed unmatched. Germline V gene sequence: CDR1 LNHNV, CDR2 YYDKDF (reference sequence). The CDR3 has 14 amino acids. The CDR3: CATSYGQGAYTIYF. As DNA, the CDR3 is TGTGCCACCAGTTACGGACAGGGGGCTTACACCATATATTTT.

The chain joins TRBV6-5 to TRBJ2-7; 8 nucleotides agree with TRBD1. Germline V gene lookup returns CDR1 MNHEY and CDR2 SVGAGI. CDR3 size: 15 residues. With 0 bases clipped from V and 4 bases from J, the junction kept 5 bases outside the gene matches. CDR3 residues: CASSYSAGQGYEQYV. CDR3 nucleotide sequence: TGTGCCAGCAGTTACTCGGCCGGACAGGGTTACGAGCAGTACGTC.

The V gene is TRBV4-1, the J gene TRBJ1-1; unclear D gene. Germline CDR1 and CDR2: MGHRA and YSYEKL. The CDR3 covers 15 residues. Trimming removed 1 base from V and 6 bases from J, with 15 bases in between. CDR3 region: CASSQVVGARAEAFF. The DNA of the CDR3 is TGCGCCAGCAGCCAAGTCGTGGGCGCGAGGGCTGAAGCTTTCTTT.

The V gene is TRBV4-1, the J gene TRBJ1-1; D is possibly TRBD1 (5 bases). Germline CDR1 and CDR2: MGHRA and YSYEKL. Between the trimmed V and J ends, which lost 3 bases and 1 base, there was a span of 12 bases. The CDR3 runs to 15 residues. CDR3 bases: TGCGCCAGCAGCCATATCGGGAGGGGGAACACTGAAGCTTTCTTT. Translating it yields CASSHIGRGNTEAFF.

The chain uses TRBV7-2 and TRBJ2-3, with TRBD2 matching 14 bases. With V trimmed by 5 bases and J by 0 bases, 7 bases remained unmatched. CDR3 length: 18 amino acids. CDR1 and CDR2 from the germline V gene are SGHTA and FQGNSA. CDR3 region: CASSRGLAGGPSTDTQYF. CDR3 sequence (DNA): TGTGCCAGCAGCCGAGGACTAGCGGGGGGCCCTAGCACAGATACGCAGTATTTT.

DNA for the CDR3: TGTGCCAGCAGCGGAGCCCCGGGGGGCAGTGAGCAGTACTTC. Translated: CASSGAPGGSEQYF. The V call is TRBV9, the J call TRBJ2-7; tentatively, D is TRBD2 (7 bases). The V and J ends lost 3 bases and 7 bases respectively, with 17 bases between them. In germline, CDR1 is SGDLS, CDR2 YYNGEE. The CDR3 extends over 14 amino acids.

The J gene is TRBJ2-1, the V gene TRBV27; 8 nucleotides line up with TRBD2. The CDR3 runs 14 residues. The V gene end was trimmed by 0 bases and the J gene end by 13 bases; junction bases not matched to a gene: 8. Germline CDR1 MNHEY, CDR2 SMNVEV (reference sequence). The DNA for the CDR3 is TGTGCCAGCAGTTTATCGATAGGCAGCGGGGGACAGTTCTTC. Its protein product is CASSLSIGSGGQFF.

The CDR3 DNA is TGTGCCAGCAGCGTAGACACGGGACAGCTCTATGGCTACACCTTC. It specifies CASSVDTGQLYGYTF. The chain joins TRBV9 to TRBJ1-2, with 7 positions matching TRBD1. Trimming at V came to 0 bases and at J to 4 bases, leaving 6 bases not matched to a gene. In germline, CDR1 is SGDLS, CDR2 YYNGEE. The CDR3 has 15 amino acids.

J is TRBJ2-1 and V is TRBV5-3; 11 bases map to TRBD2. TRBV5-3 is given ORF status, its function remaining uncertain. The CDR3 totals 17 residues. J lost 5 bases, V lost 4 bases, and 11 bases had no gene match. Written as DNA, the CDR3 is TGTGCCAGAAGCGTGACTAGCGGGACTCACAAGAACAATGAGCAGTTCTTC. The encoded protein is CARSVTSGTHKNNEQFF.

V is TRBV6-6 and J is TRBJ2-7; 8 nucleotides match TRBD1. Losses at the gene ends were 6 bases for V and 0 bases for J; bases not matched to a gene: 4. This CDR3 contains 14 residues. In germline, CDR1 is MNHNY, CDR2 SVGAGI (reference sequence). The CDR3 reads CASSRTGSSYEQYV. DNA of the CDR3: TGTGCCAGCAGCAGGACAGGGAGCTCCTACGAGCAGTACGTC.

The rearrangement uses TRBV11-2 and TRBJ2-7; 10 bases map to TRBD1. The CDR3 runs to 15 residues. In germline, CDR1 is SGHAT, CDR2 FQNNGV. Trimming at V came to 7 bases and at J to 4 bases, leaving 10 bases not matched to a gene. CDR3 nucleotide sequence: TGTGCCAGCACCAATCTGGGGGACAGGGGTTACGAGCAGTACGTC. Translation: CASTNLGDRGYEQYV.

The genes are TRBV6-5 and TRBJ2-1; D possibly corresponds to TRBD2 (5 bases). This CDR3 contains 14 residues. V shed 5 bases and J shed 3 bases, with 11 bases lying between them. CDR1 MNHEY and CDR2 SVGAGI come from the germline V gene. In DNA form, the CDR3 reads TGTGCCAGCAGTCCGGACTTCCGCTACAATGAGCAGTTCTTC. Protein product: CASSPDFRYNEQFF.

This chain links TRBV5-4 with TRBJ2-1; tentative D call: TRBD2 (6 bases). Germline loops: CDR1 SGHNT, CDR2 YYREEE (reference sequence). This CDR3 region has 14 residues. V was trimmed by 4 bases and J by 7 bases, leaving 15 bases between them. For the CDR3, the DNA is TGTGCCAGCAGCCGGGCGGGGCTAAAAAATGAGCAGTTCTTC. Translating it yields CASSRAGLKNEQFF.

V and J are TRBV9 and TRBJ1-4; 7 nucleotides align to TRBD1. Per the germline V gene, CDR1 is SGDLS and CDR2 is YYNGEE. With 4 bases clipped from V and 0 bases from J, the junction kept 6 bases outside the gene matches. There are 16 residues in the CDR3. CDR3 DNA sequence: TGTGCCAGCAGCACAAACCAGGGGGCAACTAATGAAAAACTGTTTTTT. Its translation: CASSTNQGATNEKLFF.

The rearrangement uses TRBV6-5 and TRBJ2-2, with a possible D match to TRBD2 (6 bases). The length of the CDR3 is 14 residues. Germline V gives CDR1 MNHEY, CDR2 SVGAGI. Trimming shortened V by 4 bases and J by 1 base, and 7 bases separated the two germline ends. CDR3 residues: CASSSTRNTGELFF. The CDR3 DNA follows: TGTGCCAGCAGTTCGACTAGGAACACCGGGGAGCTGTTTTTT.

CDR3 amino acids: CAISRQQETQYF. The CDR3 DNA is TGTGCCATCAGTCGCCAGCAAGAGACCCAGTACTTC. The chain couples TRBV10-3 to TRBJ2-5; D is uncertain. The V gene lost 5 bases and the J gene lost 2 bases, with 6 bases spanning the gap. The CDR3 length is 12 residues. Germline lookup yields CDR1 ENHRY and CDR2 SYGVKD.

The chain couples TRBV27 to TRBJ2-5; perhaps TRBD2 as D (6 bases). Germline-derived CDR1 and CDR2 are MNHEY and SMNVEV (reference sequence). The CDR3 is made up of 16 amino acids. Deletions cut 5 bases from V and 5 bases from J, with 21 bases between. The CDR3 DNA sequence: TGTGCCAGCAGTCCAAGATACGCCCTAGCGAGGGAGACCCAGTACTTC. Translation gives CASSPRYALARETQYF.

This clone was seen once. V gene TRBV29-1 combines with J gene TRBJ2-1, with 7 positions matching TRBD1. V gave up 4 bases and J gave up 6 bases; unmatched junction bases: 3. The CDR3 is 12 residues long. Germline CDR1 is SQVTM and CDR2 is ANQGSEA. As DNA, the CDR3 is TGCAGCGTTGTAAGGGGGCCCAATGAGCAGTTCTTC. Protein: CSVVRGPNEQFF.

The chain couples TRBV21-1 to TRBJ2-1; TRBD2 reflects the table's D call only, with no check against the DNA. TRBV21-1 is a recognized pseudogene. The CDR3 is 15 amino acids. CDR3 region: CASSKFLAGGNEQFF. The CDR3 DNA reads as TGTGCCAGCAGCAAATTTCTAGCGGGGGGCAATGAGCAGTTCTTC.

The chain recombines TRBV30 with TRBJ2-7, with 12 bases identical to TRBD2. Germline V gives CDR1 GTSNPN, CDR2 SVGIG (reference sequence). V was clipped by 0 bases and J by 0 bases; unmatched bases: 9. CDR3 size: 18 residues. In DNA form, the CDR3 reads TGTGCCTGGAGTGTACAGTGGACTAGCGGGGCGATCTCCTACGAGCAGTACTTC. It yields the protein CAWSVQWTSGAISYEQYF.

This chain connects TRBV10-3 to TRBJ1-2; TRBD1 aligns across 8 bases. Looked up from germline, CDR1 is ENHRY and CDR2 is SYGVKD. This CDR3 region has 14 residues. The junction had 8 bases not matched to a gene; V was cut back by 7 bases and J by 4 bases. The chain's CDR3 is CAINRSGGVYGYTF. In DNA form, the CDR3 reads TGTGCCATCAATCGTTCAGGGGGCGTCTATGGCTACACCTTC.

On this clone: Other DNA sequences from this sample encode an identical CDR3 as well. The chain combines TRBV5-1 with TRBJ2-3, with D perhaps matching TRBD2 (5 bases). The CDR3 runs 12 residues. The V end was cut by 5 bases, the J end by 5 bases, with 9 bases between. The V gene's germline CDR1 is SGHRS and CDR2 YFSETQ. The CDR3 nucleotides read TGCGCCAGCAGTCCCCGGGGAGATACGCAGTATTTT. This gives the protein CASSPRGDTQYF.